This TCR beta chain stems from a study of OX40 agonist ivuxolimab in advanced cancers. As for the study more broadly: Ivuxolimab was a fully human IgG2 agonistic monoclonal antibody targeting the costimulatory receptor OX40 (CD134). Among the roughly 54 dose-escalation patients, about 20 had hepatocellular carcinoma, approximately 15 melanoma, 9 renal cell carcinoma and 9 head and neck cancer. Peripheral TCRbeta sequencing aimed to test whether ivuxolimab altered TCR sequence diversity and caused clonal T-cell expansion. Intravenous ivuxolimab was administered to patients every 2 weeks at six dose levels: 0.01, 0.1, 0.3, 1.5, 3 and 10 mg/kg. The paper describes the monotherapy dose-escalation part (N = 52 patients) of the phase I trial of ivuxolimab. Patients were allowed to have had prior anti-PD-1, anti-PD-L1 or anti-CTLA-4 therapy, and about 40% of the dose-escalation patients had been treated with checkpoint inhibitors. The dose-escalation cohort was about 87% male with a mean age of roughly 62 years, ranging from roughly 20 to 80. Partial responses occurred in three dose-escalation patients, of whom one had hepatocellular carcinoma and two had cutaneous melanoma.

Including cysteine and phenylalanine, the CDR3 has 15 amino acids. This entry keeps only the CDR3 DNA: 45 bases, framed from base 1. Cut back by 7 bases and 8 bases, the V and J ends lie 18 bases apart. CDR1 and CDR2 are read off the germline V gene (reference sequence) as LNHDA and SQIVND. This clone has only a few counts. The antigen it binds to is not known. Per-base quality was not reported, and no clone a single base away is much larger than it. Genomic DNA was extracted from sorted cells for sequencing of the TCRbeta CDR3 region. TCRbeta CDR3 regions were sequenced using the immunoSEQ Assay. Sourced from immuneACCESS, this table was stored by TCRdb with only in-frame sequences that have V and J called. A share of the clones is absent; for the studies checked, an unresolved V gene accounts for under half, and the remainder has no known explanation. The sample yields tens of thousands of clones; approximately 80% were counted once. 7.5% to 10% of the sample is in the top ten clones.

Overall study results and their limits: After ivuxolimab, expanded clones were on average more numerous among CD8+ T cells than among CD4+ T cells. Which antigens the clonally expanded peripheral T cells were specific for was not determined. At doses from 0.1 to 3.0 mg/kg, clonal expansion was seen in both CD4+ and CD8+ blood T cells between baseline and week 6. In the 0.1-3.0 mg/kg groups, partial responders were among the patients with the lowest normalized peripheral clonal expansion, particularly in CD8+ T cells. Low levels of normalized T-cell clonal expansion were also seen in some patients who did not respond.

Patients with a history of autoimmune disease or receiving systemic immunosuppression were excluded from the trial. Peripheral blood for TCR sequencing was collected from all dose cohorts at baseline, on cycle 4 day 1, and on cycle 7 day 1. The samples were drawn from a first-in-human, open-label, multicenter phase I dose-escalation trial of ivuxolimab. The trial enrolled adults with locally advanced or metastatic head and neck squamous cell, hepatocellular, melanoma or renal cell carcinoma. Before TCR sequencing, CD4+ T cells and CD8+ T cells from peripheral blood were sorted into separate populations.

This clonotype was sampled from an adult with an advanced solid tumor such as melanoma, head and neck, liver or kidney cancer. The rearranged segments are TRBV19 and TRBJ1-6; the D segment cannot be called with confidence. Sequencing was performed on CD4+ or CD8+ T cells sorted from blood, taken in a trial of the OX40 agonist ivuxolimab. The DNA is TGTGCCAGTAAAGAGCGTCGGACGTTAGATTCACCCCTCCACTTT. Translated, this is CASKERRTLDSPLHF.